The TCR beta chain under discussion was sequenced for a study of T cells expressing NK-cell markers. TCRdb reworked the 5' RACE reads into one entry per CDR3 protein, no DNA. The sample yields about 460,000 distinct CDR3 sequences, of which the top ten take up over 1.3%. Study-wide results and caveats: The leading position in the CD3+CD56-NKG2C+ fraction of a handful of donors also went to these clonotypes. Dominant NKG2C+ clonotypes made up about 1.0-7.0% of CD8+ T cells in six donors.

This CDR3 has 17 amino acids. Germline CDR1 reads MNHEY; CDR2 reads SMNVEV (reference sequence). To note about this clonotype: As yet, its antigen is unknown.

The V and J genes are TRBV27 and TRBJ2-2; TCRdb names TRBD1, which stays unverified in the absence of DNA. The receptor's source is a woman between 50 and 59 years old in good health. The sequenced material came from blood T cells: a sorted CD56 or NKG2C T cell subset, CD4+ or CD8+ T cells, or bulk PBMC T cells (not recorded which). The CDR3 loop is CASSRQGRSVGYGELFF.